This T cell receptor (beta chain) was obtained from a study of blood T cell repertoires in COVID-19. Study summary: The United States, Italy and Spain provided the acute and convalescent COVID-19 samples. PBMCs, B-cell-depleted T cells, or T cells provided the cDNA or gDNA that made up the material.

In the original analysis: Scientists estimated how many nucleated cells there were by amplifying reference gene primers. Measured with immunoSEQ multiplex PCR; TCRdb has only the in-frame clones, and not every one. D and trimming come from the DNA, and the V and J calls and clone size come from that table. The data contain fewer than 150,000 clones, 85% to 90% of them singletons. There are 16 residues in the CDR3. Germline CDR1 reads MDHEN; CDR2 reads SYDVKM. Between the trimmed V and J ends, which lost 3 bases and 5 bases, there was a span of 16 bases. The receptor was isolated from a woman between 45 and 65 years old with acute or convalescent COVID-19. The chain uses TRBV28 and TRBJ1-4; D call uncertain. Material for sequencing was peripheral blood. The CDR3 protein is CASSFRSRRPNEKLFF. CDR3 DNA sequence: TGTGCCAGCAGTTTCCGCTCACGGCGGCCAAATGAAAAACTGTTTTTT.